Listed below are T cell receptor beta chains from one sample, sequenced in a study of shared clonotypes between healthy human individuals. The method was immunoSEQ multiplex PCR; TCRdb's version includes in-frame clones alone and lacks a portion of them. This table holds 2 million to 3 million clones, about 92% found once. Specimen: naive CD4+ T cells sorted from blood. The receptors here all came from a man aged 18 to 29 in good health. CDR3s include the opening cysteine and the closing phenylalanine or tryptophan. The D gene is left open where the match is weak. Rows may omit the clone size; those that give it use once, few, many or a size class.

d_gene: TRBD2
v_gene: TRBV6-5
abundance: .
j_gene: TRBJ2-1
CDR3aa: CASRLAGVIEEQFF
CDR3nt: TGTGCCAGCAGGCTAGCGGGAGTAATCGAGGAGCAGTTCTTC

d_gene: .
v_gene: TRBV9
abundance: .
j_gene: TRBJ2-5
CDR3aa: CASSVDGIGGPRETQYF
CDR3nt: TGTGCCAGCAGCGTAGATGGTATTGGGGGCCCGCGGGAGACCCAGTACTTC

d_gene: TRBD1
v_gene: TRBV5-1
abundance: .
j_gene: TRBJ2-2
CDR3aa: CASSRIDRGANTGELFF
CDR3nt: TGCGCCAGCAGCCGGATCGACAGGGGCGCGAACACCGGGGAGCTGTTTTTT

d_gene: .
v_gene: TRBV11-2
abundance: .
j_gene: TRBJ1-3
CDR3aa: CASSLEYPDLTGNTIYF
CDR3nt: TGTGCCAGCAGCTTAGAATACCCGGACCTTACTGGAAACACCATATATTTT

d_gene: TRBD2
v_gene: TRBV7-2
abundance: .
j_gene: TRBJ2-3
CDR3aa: CASSTSGRASDTQYF
CDR3nt: TGTGCCAGCAGTACTAGCGGGAGGGCCTCAGATACGCAGTATTTT

d_gene: TRBD1
v_gene: TRBV27
abundance: .
j_gene: TRBJ1-1
CDR3aa: CASSPKTGLNTEAFF
CDR3nt: TGTGCCAGCAGTCCCAAGACAGGGTTGAACACTGAAGCTTTCTTT

d_gene: .
v_gene: TRBV9
abundance: .
j_gene: TRBJ2-2
CDR3aa: CASSPPEWNTGELFF
CDR3nt: TGTGCCAGCAGCCCCCCAGAATGGAACACCGGGGAGCTGTTTTTT

d_gene: .
v_gene: TRBV4-1
abundance: .
j_gene: TRBJ2-7
CDR3aa: CASRPSLIGPYEQYF
CDR3nt: TGCGCCAGCAGACCTAGCCTCATCGGTCCCTACGAGCAGTACTTC

d_gene: TRBD1
v_gene: TRBV11-3
abundance: .
j_gene: TRBJ2-3
CDR3aa: CASSLGRDRGYGDTQYF
CDR3nt: TGTGCCAGCAGCTTAGGGCGGGACAGGGGGTATGGAGATACGCAGTATTTT

d_gene: .
v_gene: TRBV6-6
abundance: .
j_gene: TRBJ1-1
CDR3aa: CASSPLRVNTEAFF
CDR3nt: TGTGCCAGCAGCCCCCTCCGGGTGAACACTGAAGCTTTCTTT

d_gene: .
v_gene: TRBV30
abundance: .
j_gene: TRBJ1-1
CDR3aa: CAWSVWTNTEAFF
CDR3nt: TGTGCCTGGAGTGTGTGGACGAACACTGAAGCTTTCTTT

d_gene: .
v_gene: TRBV5-4
abundance: .
j_gene: TRBJ2-3
CDR3aa: CASSLVVQRGTDTQYF
CDR3nt: TGTGCCAGCAGCTTGGTGGTACAGCGGGGCACAGATACGCAGTATTTT

d_gene: .
v_gene: TRBV5-1
abundance: few
j_gene: TRBJ2-2
CDR3aa: CASSLARGMNTGELFF
CDR3nt: TGCGCCAGCAGCTTGGCGAGAGGGATGAACACCGGGGAGCTGTTTTTT

d_gene: TRBD1
v_gene: TRBV7-8
abundance: .
j_gene: TRBJ1-4
CDR3aa: CASSHRQGGEKLFF
CDR3nt: TGTGCCAGCAGCCATAGACAGGGTGGTGAAAAACTGTTTTTT

d_gene: .
v_gene: TRBV7-2
abundance: .
j_gene: TRBJ2-3
CDR3aa: CASSFERGIDTQYF
CDR3nt: TGTGCCAGCAGCTTCGAGCGAGGGATAGATACGCAGTATTTT

d_gene: .
v_gene: TRBV28
abundance: few
j_gene: TRBJ1-6
CDR3aa: CASSLLGNSPLHF
CDR3nt: TGTGCCAGCAGTTTATTGGGAAATTCACCCCTCCACTTT

d_gene: TRBD1
v_gene: TRBV4-1
abundance: few
j_gene: TRBJ1-6
CDR3aa: CASSQDEGQGGNSPLHF
CDR3nt: TGCGCCAGCAGCCAAGATGAAGGACAGGGGGGAAATTCACCCCTCCACTTT

d_gene: .
v_gene: TRBV4-1
abundance: .
j_gene: TRBJ2-2
CDR3aa: CASSQDWASLGSGTGELFF
CDR3nt: TGCGCCAGCAGCCAAGATTGGGCCTCCTTGGGGTCTGGCACCGGGGAGCTGTTTTTT

d_gene: .
v_gene: TRBV2
abundance: .
j_gene: TRBJ1-4
CDR3aa: CASSEQGNEKLFF
CDR3nt: TGTGCCAGCAGTGAACAGGGGAATGAAAAACTGTTTTTT

d_gene: .
v_gene: TRBV6-5
abundance: .
j_gene: TRBJ2-1
CDR3aa: CAVRIGTAQFNEQFF
CDR3nt: TGTGCCGTAAGGATAGGGACTGCACAATTCAATGAGCAGTTCTTC

d_gene: TRBD1
v_gene: TRBV28
abundance: .
j_gene: TRBJ1-2
CDR3aa: CASSLGGDRGNGYTF
CDR3nt: TGTGCCAGCTCCTTAGGAGGGGACAGGGGGAATGGCTACACCTTC

d_gene: .
v_gene: TRBV5-4
abundance: .
j_gene: TRBJ1-2
CDR3aa: CASSSGPGAGAYGYTF
CDR3nt: TGTGCCAGCAGCTCAGGGCCGGGGGCCGGGGCCTATGGCTACACCTTC

d_gene: .
v_gene: TRBV27
abundance: .
j_gene: TRBJ1-4
CDR3aa: CASSLEGATNEKLFF
CDR3nt: TGTGCCAGCAGTTTAGAAGGGGCAACTAATGAAAAACTGTTTTTT

d_gene: .
v_gene: TRBV18
abundance: few
j_gene: TRBJ1-3
CDR3aa: CASTQNEYTIYF
CDR3nt: TGTGCCAGCACGCAGAATGAATACACCATATATTTT